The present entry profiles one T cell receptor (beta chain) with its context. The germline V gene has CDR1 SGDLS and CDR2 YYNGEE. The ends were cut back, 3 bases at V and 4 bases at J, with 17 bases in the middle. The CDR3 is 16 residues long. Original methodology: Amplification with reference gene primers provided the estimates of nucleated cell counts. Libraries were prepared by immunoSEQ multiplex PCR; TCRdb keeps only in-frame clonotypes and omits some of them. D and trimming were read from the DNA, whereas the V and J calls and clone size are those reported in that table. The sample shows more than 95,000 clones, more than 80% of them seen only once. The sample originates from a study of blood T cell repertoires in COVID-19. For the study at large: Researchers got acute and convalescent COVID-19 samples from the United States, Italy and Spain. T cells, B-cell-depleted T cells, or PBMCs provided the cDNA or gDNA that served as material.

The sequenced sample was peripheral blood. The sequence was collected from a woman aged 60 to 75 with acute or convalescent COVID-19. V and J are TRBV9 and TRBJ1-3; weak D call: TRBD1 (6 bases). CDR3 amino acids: CASSGGGIVIGNTIYF. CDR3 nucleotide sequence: TGTGCCAGCAGCGGAGGGGGAATAGTAATAGGAAACACCATATATTTT.